A selection of T cell receptor beta chains follows, all from one sample in a study of blood T cell repertoires in COVID-19. Produced via immunoSEQ multiplex PCR; TCRdb's table is partial and in-frame only. This sample has 250,000 to 350,000 clones, with about 88% found just once. Sample: peripheral blood. These receptors all come from a woman aged 60-75 years with acute or convalescent COVID-19. Both conserved end residues are part of each CDR3. A D gene is named only where the DNA matches it firmly. Clone size appears in some rows only: once, few, many, or a class for an expanded clone.

CDR3aa: CASSLTGPGELFF
CDR3nt: TGTGCCAGCAGCCTCACAGGGCCCGGGGAGCTGTTTTTT
j_gene: TRBJ2-2
abundance: .
v_gene: TRBV7-3
d_gene: .

CDR3aa: CASSQGAGTSYEQYF
CDR3nt: TGTGCCAGCAGCCAAGGGGCGGGCACCTCCTACGAGCAGTACTTC
j_gene: TRBJ2-7
abundance: .
v_gene: TRBV3-1/TRBV3-2
d_gene: .

CDR3aa: CSVVPLAGVWETQYF
CDR3nt: TGCAGCGTTGTCCCTCTAGCGGGAGTATGGGAGACCCAGTACTTC
j_gene: TRBJ2-5
abundance: .
v_gene: TRBV29-1
d_gene: TRBD2

CDR3aa: CASRYSGANVLTF
CDR3nt: TGTGCCAGCAGATACTCTGGGGCCAACGTCCTGACTTTC
j_gene: TRBJ2-6
abundance: .
v_gene: TRBV7-6
d_gene: .

CDR3aa: CASSLGLAGDEQFF
CDR3nt: TGTGCCAGCAGTTTGGGACTAGCGGGAGACGAGCAGTTCTTC
j_gene: TRBJ2-1
abundance: .
v_gene: TRBV6-5
d_gene: TRBD2

CDR3aa: CASSGRTTGEAFF
CDR3nt: TGCGCCAGCAGCGGGCGGACTACCGGCGAAGCTTTCTTT
j_gene: TRBJ1-1
abundance: .
v_gene: TRBV5-1
d_gene: .

CDR3aa: CASSSRTGTGELFF
CDR3nt: TGTGCCAGCAGCTCTAGGACAGGGACCGGGGAGCTGTTTTTT
j_gene: TRBJ2-2
abundance: .
v_gene: TRBV5-5
d_gene: TRBD1

CDR3aa: CASSRDEDIQYF
CDR3nt: TGTGCCAGTAGTCGAGACGAGGACATTCAGTACTTC
j_gene: TRBJ2-4
abundance: .
v_gene: TRBV19
d_gene: .

CDR3aa: CASSYSGLAVGNEQFF
CDR3nt: TGTGCCAGCAGCTACTCGGGCCTAGCCGTGGGTAATGAGCAGTTCTTC
j_gene: TRBJ2-1
abundance: once
v_gene: TRBV6-5
d_gene: .

CDR3aa: CASSLEQGEVSPLHF
CDR3nt: TGTGCCAGCAGCTTGGAGCAGGGGGAGGTTTCACCCCTCCACTTT
j_gene: TRBJ1-6
abundance: .
v_gene: TRBV5-4
d_gene: TRBD1

CDR3aa: CASSGLTGHSSNQPQHF
CDR3nt: TGTGCCAGCAGTGGCCTGACAGGGCACAGTAGCAATCAGCCCCAGCATTTT
j_gene: TRBJ1-5
abundance: .
v_gene: TRBV6-2/TRBV6-3
d_gene: TRBD1

CDR3aa: CASSLGQPSGETQYF
CDR3nt: TGCGCCAGCAGCTTGGGACAGCCCTCTGGGGAGACCCAGTACTTC
j_gene: TRBJ2-5
abundance: once
v_gene: TRBV5-1
d_gene: .

CDR3aa: CATSDLTAGGYEQYF
CDR3nt: TGTGCCACCAGTGATCTCACGGCGGGGGGATACGAGCAGTACTTC
j_gene: TRBJ2-7
abundance: .
v_gene: TRBV24-1
d_gene: TRBD2

CDR3aa: CAGEESSGPTDTQYF
CDR3nt: TGTGCCGGAGAGGAGTCTAGCGGCCCCACAGATACGCAGTATTTT
j_gene: TRBJ2-3
abundance: .
v_gene: TRBV11-2
d_gene: TRBD2

CDR3aa: CASSRGIWNTEAFF
CDR3nt: TGTGCCAGCAGCCGCGGGATCTGGAACACTGAAGCTTTCTTT
j_gene: TRBJ1-1
abundance: .
v_gene: TRBV25-1
d_gene: .

CDR3aa: CASSQVPPSGSEGEQFF
CDR3nt: TGTGCCAGCAGCCAAGTTCCCCCTAGCGGGAGTGAGGGTGAGCAGTTCTTC
j_gene: TRBJ2-1
abundance: .
v_gene: TRBV14
d_gene: TRBD2

CDR3aa: CASSRAGVNIQYF
CDR3nt: TGTGCTAGCAGCCGGGCAGGCGTAAACATTCAGTACTTC
j_gene: TRBJ2-4
abundance: .
v_gene: TRBV3-1/TRBV3-2
d_gene: .

CDR3aa: CASGSTTDHGYTF
CDR3nt: TGTGCTAGTGGTTCGACGACAGACCATGGCTACACCTTC
j_gene: TRBJ1-2
abundance: .
v_gene: TRBV12-5
d_gene: .

CDR3aa: CASSLGQNNEQFF
CDR3nt: TGTGCCAGCAGCTTAGGGCAGAACAATGAGCAGTTCTTC
j_gene: TRBJ2-1
abundance: .
v_gene: TRBV11-2
d_gene: .

CDR3aa: CASSQVPGLVYNEQFF
CDR3nt: TGTGCCAGCAGCCAGGTCCCGGGACTAGTCTACAATGAGCAGTTCTTC
j_gene: TRBJ2-1
abundance: .
v_gene: TRBV4-2
d_gene: TRBD2

CDR3aa: CASSAQAASGEQFF
CDR3nt: TGTGCCAGCAGTGCTCAAGCGGCGAGCGGTGAGCAGTTCTTC
j_gene: TRBJ2-1
abundance: .
v_gene: TRBV2
d_gene: .

CDR3aa: CASSLLQSNTEAFF
CDR3nt: TGCGCCAGCAGCTTGCTACAGAGCAACACTGAAGCTTTCTTT
j_gene: TRBJ1-1
abundance: once
v_gene: TRBV5-1
d_gene: .

CDR3aa: CASSENTVQETQYF
CDR3nt: TGTGCCAGCAGCGAGAACACAGTCCAAGAGACCCAGTACTTC
j_gene: TRBJ2-5
abundance: .
v_gene: TRBV9
d_gene: .

CDR3aa: CASSVERGYTDTQYF
CDR3nt: TGTGCCAGCAGCGTAGAGCGGGGATACACAGATACGCAGTATTTT
j_gene: TRBJ2-3
abundance: .
v_gene: TRBV9
d_gene: TRBD2

CDR3aa: CASSGDLTSGANVLTF
CDR3nt: TGTGCCAGCAGTGGTGACTTGACCTCTGGGGCCAACGTCCTGACTTTC
j_gene: TRBJ2-6
abundance: .
v_gene: TRBV2
d_gene: .

CDR3aa: CASSLLASAYNEQFF
CDR3nt: TGTGCCAGCAGCTTACTAGCTAGTGCCTACAATGAGCAGTTCTTC
j_gene: TRBJ2-1
abundance: .
v_gene: TRBV7-9
d_gene: .

CDR3aa: CASSLTPRGTGHNEQFF
CDR3nt: TGTGCCAGCAGCTTAACCCCCCGGGGGACAGGGCACAATGAGCAGTTCTTC
j_gene: TRBJ2-1
abundance: .
v_gene: TRBV7-3
d_gene: TRBD1

CDR3aa: CASSKQGTSAHNEQFF
CDR3nt: TGTGCCAGCAGCAAACAAGGGACTAGCGCGCACAATGAGCAGTTCTTC
j_gene: TRBJ2-1
abundance: once
v_gene: TRBV7-3
d_gene: TRBD2

CDR3aa: CARSPDRGLRTGELFF
CDR3nt: TGTGCCCGCAGCCCCGACAGGGGGCTGAGGACCGGGGAGCTGTTTTTT
j_gene: TRBJ2-2
abundance: .
v_gene: TRBV5-6
d_gene: TRBD1

CDR3aa: CASSLDWALGGVRTEAFF
CDR3nt: TGTGCCAGCAGCTTAGACTGGGCCCTGGGGGGGGTGCGGACTGAAGCTTTCTTT
j_gene: TRBJ1-1
abundance: .
v_gene: TRBV7-8
d_gene: .

CDR3aa: CATSDFGTGIIGGNEQFF
CDR3nt: TGTGCCACCAGTGACTTTGGGACAGGCATTATTGGGGGCAATGAGCAGTTCTTC
j_gene: TRBJ2-1
abundance: .
v_gene: TRBV24-1
d_gene: TRBD1

CDR3aa: CASSLGTRGLETQYF
CDR3nt: TGTGCCAGCAGCCTCGGGACCCGGGGGTTGGAGACCCAGTACTTC
j_gene: TRBJ2-5
abundance: .
v_gene: TRBV11-2
d_gene: .

CDR3aa: CASRPLGGPSYEQYF
CDR3nt: TGTGCCAGCAGGCCGCTCGGGGGACCATCCTACGAGCAGTACTTC
j_gene: TRBJ2-7
abundance: .
v_gene: TRBV6-5
d_gene: .

CDR3aa: CASSYSRGMDGYTF
CDR3nt: TGTGCCAGCAGTTACTCCCGGGGGATGGACGGCTACACCTTC
j_gene: TRBJ1-2
abundance: .
v_gene: TRBV6-6
d_gene: .

CDR3aa: CASSQAGSTDTQYF
CDR3nt: TGTGCCAGCAGCCAAGCGGGAAGCACAGATACGCAGTATTTT
j_gene: TRBJ2-3
abundance: few
v_gene: TRBV3-1/TRBV3-2
d_gene: .

CDR3aa: CATIGDRGSPLHF
CDR3nt: TGTGCCACCATTGGGGACAGGGGTTCACCCCTCCACTTT
j_gene: TRBJ1-6
abundance: .
v_gene: TRBV10-3
d_gene: TRBD1

CDR3aa: CASSQTSGGNEQFF
CDR3nt: TGTGCCAGCAGTCAGACTAGCGGGGGCAATGAGCAGTTCTTC
j_gene: TRBJ2-1
abundance: once
v_gene: TRBV7-3
d_gene: TRBD2

CDR3aa: CASSLPGHLNTEAFF
CDR3nt: TGTGCCAGCTCACTCCCGGGACACTTGAACACTGAAGCTTTCTTT
j_gene: TRBJ1-1
abundance: .
v_gene: TRBV18
d_gene: .

CDR3aa: CASSEAGGGGYEQYF
CDR3nt: TGTGCCAGCAGTGAAGCAGGCGGGGGAGGCTACGAGCAGTACTTC
j_gene: TRBJ2-7
abundance: .
v_gene: TRBV6-1
d_gene: TRBD2

CDR3aa: CASSPDRAWNTEAFF
CDR3nt: TGTGCCAGCAGCCCGGACAGGGCATGGAACACTGAAGCTTTCTTT
j_gene: TRBJ1-1
abundance: .
v_gene: TRBV7-9
d_gene: TRBD1

CDR3aa: CASSQPTPRSSYNEQFF
CDR3nt: TGCGCCAGCAGTCAACCGACCCCCCGGAGCTCCTACAATGAGCAGTTCTTC
j_gene: TRBJ2-1
abundance: few
v_gene: TRBV23-1
d_gene: .

CDR3aa: CASSLDRPGLAGGPYNEQFF
CDR3nt: TGTGCCAGCAGCTTAGATCGCCCGGGACTAGCGGGAGGGCCTTACAATGAGCAGTTCTTC
j_gene: TRBJ2-1
abundance: .
v_gene: TRBV11-3
d_gene: TRBD2

CDR3aa: CASSQEAGGGSYEQYF
CDR3nt: TGTGCCAGCAGCCAAGAAGCAGGGGGTGGCTCCTACGAGCAGTACTTC
j_gene: TRBJ2-7
abundance: .
v_gene: TRBV4-2
d_gene: TRBD1

CDR3aa: CASSLLTRGRLGTEAFF
CDR3nt: TGTGCCAGCAGTTTATTAACCAGGGGGAGACTGGGCACTGAAGCTTTCTTT
j_gene: TRBJ1-1
abundance: .
v_gene: TRBV28
d_gene: TRBD1

CDR3aa: CASSIIPVTGRPSPLHF
CDR3nt: TGTGCCAGTAGTATTATTCCGGTGACAGGCCGGCCATCACCCCTCCACTTT
j_gene: TRBJ1-6
abundance: .
v_gene: TRBV19
d_gene: .

CDR3aa: CASSSGGPSSDTQYF
CDR3nt: TGTGCCAGCAGCTCCGGTGGTCCGTCGTCGGATACGCAGTATTTT
j_gene: TRBJ2-3
abundance: .
v_gene: TRBV7-3
d_gene: .